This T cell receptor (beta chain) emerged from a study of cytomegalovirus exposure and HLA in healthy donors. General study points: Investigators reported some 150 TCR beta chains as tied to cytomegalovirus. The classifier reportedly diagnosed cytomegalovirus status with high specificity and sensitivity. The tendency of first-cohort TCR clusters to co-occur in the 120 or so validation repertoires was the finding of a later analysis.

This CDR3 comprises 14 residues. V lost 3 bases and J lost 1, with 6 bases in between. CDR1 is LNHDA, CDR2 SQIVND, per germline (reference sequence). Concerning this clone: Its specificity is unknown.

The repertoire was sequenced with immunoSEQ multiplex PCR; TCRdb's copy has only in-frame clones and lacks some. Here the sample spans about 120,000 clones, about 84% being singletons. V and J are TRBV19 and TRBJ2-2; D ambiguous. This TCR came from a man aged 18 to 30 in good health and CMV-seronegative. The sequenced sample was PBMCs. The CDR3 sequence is CASSMGVNTGELFF. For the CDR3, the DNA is TGTGCCAGTAGTATGGGCGTGAACACCGGGGAGCTGTTTTTT.